Presented here are 23 T cell receptor beta chains from one specimen sequenced in a study of blood T cell repertoires in COVID-19. Clones were read by immunoSEQ multiplex PCR, and TCRdb kept only the in-frame ones, dropping some. The sample lists approximately 58,000 clones; around four fifths were seen once. Sequences were obtained from peripheral blood. Every receptor here comes from a man aged 60-69 years with COVID-19, enrolled during active disease.

V gene TRBV6-5 combines with J gene TRBJ2-7, with TRBD1 matching over 8 bases. V gave up 0 bases and J gave up 6 bases; unmatched junction bases: 4. The length of the CDR3 is 14 residues. Germline CDR1 is MNHEY and CDR2 is SVGAGI. The CDR3 region is CASSYSTTGAEQYF. In DNA form, the CDR3 reads TGTGCCAGCAGTTACTCGACGACAGGGGCCGAGCAGTACTTC.

This chain links TRBV7-2 with TRBJ2-7, with a possible D match to TRBD2 (7 bases). V was pared by 5 bases and J by 1 base, with 21 bases between. The CDR3 length is 17 residues. Per germline, CDR1 SGHTA and CDR2 FQGNSA. The CDR3 sequence is CASSLGGGPYASYEQYF. CDR3 coding DNA: TGTGCCAGCAGCCTGGGGGGGGGCCCCTACGCATCCTACGAGCAGTACTTC.

This clone has only a few counts. V gene TRBV9 combines with J gene TRBJ1-1; D perhaps matches TRBD1 (6 bases). Trimming pared 3 bases from V and 0 bases from J, leaving 12 bases between. The CDR3 consists of 15 residues. The germline CDR1 and CDR2 sequences are SGDLS and YYNGEE. The CDR3 DNA follows: TGTGCCAGCAGCGCACGGACAGCAGTGAACACTGAAGCTTTCTTT. Translated, it gives CASSARTAVNTEAFF.

The V call is TRBV7-9, the J call TRBJ1-1; 7 bases align to TRBD1. The CDR3 consists of 16 residues. The V segment lost 5 bases and the J segment 0 bases; nucleotides outside the gene matches: 9. CDR1 SEHNR and CDR2 FQNEAQ come from the germline V gene (reference sequence). CDR3 sequence (DNA): TGTGCCAGCAGCAGCCTACCGGGACAGTTGAACACTGAAGCTTTCTTT. It translates to CASSSLPGQLNTEAFF.

The chain has TRBV4-3 and TRBJ2-5; TRBD2 aligns across 11 bases. Germline trimming cut 4 bases from V and 3 bases from J; bases unmatched to any gene: 10. Germline CDR1 and CDR2: LGHNA and YSLEER. CDR3 length: 17 amino acids. The CDR3 sequence is CASSRNVAGGAKETQYF. For the CDR3, the DNA is TGCGCCAGCAGCCGGAACGTAGCGGGAGGGGCGAAAGAGACCCAGTACTTC.

The V gene is TRBV6-2 or TRBV6-3, the J gene TRBJ2-7; possible D gene TRBD2, 6 bases. This CDR3 spans 13 amino acids. Trimming took 5 bases from V and 2 from J, leaving 10 bases between them. Germline V lookup: CDR1 MNHEY, CDR2 SVGEGT. CDR3 residues: CASSAGRTYEQYF. The CDR3 DNA reads TGTGCCAGCAGTGCGGGACGGACCTACGAGCAGTACTTC.

Only a few counts were recorded for this clone. The V call is TRBV12-5, the J call TRBJ2-3; 13 bases align to TRBD2. The CDR3 has 18 amino acids. Trimming took 1 base from V and 2 from J; bases not matched to a gene: 6. Germline V gene sequence: CDR1 LGHNT, CDR2 FRNRAP. CDR3 bases: TGTGCTAGTGGTTTGGGTCAGGGACTAGCGGGGTCCACAGATACGCAGTATTTT. It specifies CASGLGQGLAGSTDTQYF.

In this sample, this clone turned up a few times. This chain uses TRBV19 with TRBJ1-3, with a tentative D call TRBD1 (6 bases). The CDR3 is made up of 15 amino acids. V was shortened by 6 bases and J by 0 bases, with 12 bases between the two germline ends. The V gene's germline CDR1 is LNHDA and CDR2 SQIVND (reference sequence). This chain's CDR3 is CASRIDRSSGNTIYF. Here the CDR3 DNA reads TGTGCCAGTAGGATTGACAGGAGCTCTGGAAACACCATATATTTT. Together with reference TRBV19 and TRBJ1-3, the CDR3 gives the full variable domain: DGGITQSPKYLFRKEGQNVTLSCEQNLNHDAMYWYRQDPGQGLRLIYYSQIVNDFQKGDIAEGYSVSREKKESFPLTVTSAQKNPTAFYLCASRIDRSSGNTIYFGEGSWLTVV.

DNA of the CDR3: TGTGCCAGTAGTATAGATAGCGGGACTAGCACAGATACGCAGTATTTT. It specifies CASSIDSGTSTDTQYF. The chain combines TRBV19 with TRBJ2-3; 8 bases fit TRBD2. V lost 0 bases to trimming and J lost 0 bases; unmatched junction nucleotides: 2. CDR1 is LNHDA, CDR2 SQIVND, per germline (reference sequence). The CDR3 totals 16 residues.

The gene calls are TRBV19 and TRBJ1-4; the match to TRBD1 covers 8 bases. CDR1 is LNHDA, CDR2 SQIVND, per germline (reference sequence). V lost 5 bases, J lost 6 bases, and 17 bases stayed unmatched. The CDR3 loop spans 18 amino acids. The CDR3 DNA sequence: TGTGCCAGTAGTCCCGGACAGGGATTAGCTCGCGCCGATGAAAAACTGTTTTTT. The encoded protein is CASSPGQGLARADEKLFF.

Only a few counts were recorded for this clone. The rearrangement uses TRBV24-1 and TRBJ2-1; 10 bases align to TRBD2. Germline values: CDR1 KGHDR, CDR2 SFDVKD. The CDR3 sequence is 13 residues long. Trimming at V came to 0 bases and at J to 15 bases, leaving 4 bases not matched to a gene. CDR3 protein: CATSDLNSGRMFF. In nucleotides, the CDR3 is TGTGCCACCAGTGATTTGAATAGCGGGAGGATGTTCTTC.

This rearrangement joins TRBV6-5 to TRBJ1-1, with a possible D match to TRBD1 (6 bases). Germline CDR1 is MNHEY and CDR2 is SVGAGI. The CDR3 contains 14 residues. The V gene lost 5 bases and the J gene lost 4 bases, with 14 bases spanning the gap. The CDR3 spells CASSTTGSVTEAFF. The DNA for the CDR3 is TGTGCCAGCAGTACCACAGGGTCGGTCACTGAAGCTTTCTTT.

The J gene is TRBJ2-5, the V gene TRBV12-3 or TRBV12-4, with 9 bases lining up with TRBD2. V lost 6 bases, J lost 4 bases, and 3 bases stayed unmatched. The CDR3 is made up of 13 amino acids. For the CDR3, the DNA is TGTGCCAGCAGAAGAGCGGGAGGAGAGACCCAGTACTTC. It yields the protein CASRRAGGETQYF.

This clone was recorded only once. The chain joins TRBV6-1 to TRBJ1-4, with a weak D call TRBD1 (6 bases). V lost 1 base and J 5 bases, leaving 11 bases between the germline ends. The germline V gene has CDR1 MNHNS and CDR2 SASEGT. This CDR3 region has 15 residues. This chain's CDR3 is CASSEGVGGNEKLFF. CDR3 DNA sequence: TGTGCCAGCAGTGAAGGAGTAGGGGGAAATGAAAAACTGTTTTTT.

This clone has more than one count but fewer than ten. The chain uses TRBV5-1 and TRBJ1-1; 7 bases match TRBD1. The CDR3 runs 16 residues. Trimming took 0 bases from V and 8 from J; bases not matched to a gene: 13. Per the germline V gene, CDR1 is SGHRS and CDR2 is YFSETQ. DNA of the CDR3: TGCGCCAGCAGCTTGGCCCCAACGTTGGGACAGACCGAAGCTTTCTTT. This gives the protein CASSLAPTLGQTEAFF.

The rearrangement uses TRBV24-1 and TRBJ1-2; TRBD1 agrees at 7 bases. V gave up 5 bases and J gave up 4 bases; unmatched junction bases: 12. Germline loops: CDR1 KGHDR, CDR2 SFDVKD. This CDR3 has 16 amino acids. The CDR3 is CATSAPVAGGIYGYTF. The CDR3 region has the DNA TGTGCCACCAGTGCTCCGGTGGCAGGGGGTATCTATGGCTACACCTTC.

The gene calls are TRBV11-1 and TRBJ2-7, with 7 positions matching TRBD1. J gave up 0 bases and V 5 bases, and 7 bases lay outside the gene matches. The V gene's germline CDR1 is SGHAT and CDR2 FQDESV (reference sequence). The CDR3 consists of 15 residues. In nucleotides, the CDR3 is TGTGCCAGCAGCCAACAGGGGACGTCCTCCTACGAGCAGTACTTC. It encodes CASSQQGTSSYEQYF. The whole variable domain, remainder taken from reference TRBV11-1 and TRBJ2-7, is EAEVAQSPRYKITEKSQAVAFWCDPISGHATLYWYRQILGQGPELLVQFQDESVVDDSQLPKDRFSAERLKGVDSTLKIQPAELGDSAMYLCASSQQGTSSYEQYFGPGTRLTVT.

This clone showed up just once. The V call is TRBV5-1, the J call TRBJ1-2; maybe TRBD1 (6 bases). There are 11 residues in the CDR3. The V gene's germline CDR1 is SGHRS and CDR2 YFSETQ. V was trimmed by 9 bases and J by 5 bases, leaving 11 bases between them. CDR3 sequence (DNA): TGCGCCACCGGGGACATTTATGGCTACACCTTC. As protein: CATGDIYGYTF.

The gene calls are TRBV5-8 and TRBJ2-3; no firm D call. V lost 6 bases to trimming and J lost 11 bases, with 16 bases between them. The germline CDR1 and CDR2 sequences are SGHTS and YDEGEE. The CDR3 is 12 amino acids. Written as DNA, the CDR3 is TGTGCCAGCACCTCGCCCCCGGTCCGGCAGTATTTT. This translates into CASTSPPVRQYF.

This clone showed up just a few times. The chain has TRBV4-3 and TRBJ1-5, with D unclear. The germline V gene encodes CDR1 LGHNA and CDR2 YSLEER. V was shortened by 2 bases and J by 3 bases, with 8 bases between the two germline ends. The CDR3 is made up of 14 amino acids. This CDR3 is CASSQQVYNQPQHF. The CDR3 DNA is TGCGCCAGCAGCCAACAGGTTTACAATCAGCCCCAGCATTTT.

The CDR3: CASSQGGGLAGGSVYEQYF. CDR3 sequence (DNA): TGCGCCAGCAGCCAAGGAGGAGGACTAGCGGGAGGTTCGGTCTACGAGCAGTACTTC. The chain links TRBV4-3 to TRBJ2-7; 14 bases line up with TRBD2. The germline CDR1 and CDR2 sequences are LGHNA and YSLEER. This CDR3 is 19 amino acids long. V was pared by 1 base and J by 3 bases, with 11 bases of the junction left unmatched.

The rearrangement uses TRBV29-1 and TRBJ1-4; D is undetermined. From germline, CDR1 is SQVTM and CDR2 ANQGSEA. The CDR3 runs to 11 residues. CDR3 bases: TGCGGTGGTGGAGAGAATGAAAAACTGTTTTTT. It encodes CGGGENEKLFF.

V and J are TRBV5-5 and TRBJ2-3, with D possibly TRBD2 on 5 matching bases. V gave up 0 bases and J gave up 0 bases, with 14 bases separating them. Germline loops: CDR1 SGHKS, CDR2 YYEKEE (reference sequence). The length of the CDR3 is 17 residues. CDR3 DNA: TGTGCCAGCAGCTTGGCGTGGACTCGGGCAAGCACAGATACGCAGTATTTT. The encoded protein is CASSLAWTRASTDTQYF.